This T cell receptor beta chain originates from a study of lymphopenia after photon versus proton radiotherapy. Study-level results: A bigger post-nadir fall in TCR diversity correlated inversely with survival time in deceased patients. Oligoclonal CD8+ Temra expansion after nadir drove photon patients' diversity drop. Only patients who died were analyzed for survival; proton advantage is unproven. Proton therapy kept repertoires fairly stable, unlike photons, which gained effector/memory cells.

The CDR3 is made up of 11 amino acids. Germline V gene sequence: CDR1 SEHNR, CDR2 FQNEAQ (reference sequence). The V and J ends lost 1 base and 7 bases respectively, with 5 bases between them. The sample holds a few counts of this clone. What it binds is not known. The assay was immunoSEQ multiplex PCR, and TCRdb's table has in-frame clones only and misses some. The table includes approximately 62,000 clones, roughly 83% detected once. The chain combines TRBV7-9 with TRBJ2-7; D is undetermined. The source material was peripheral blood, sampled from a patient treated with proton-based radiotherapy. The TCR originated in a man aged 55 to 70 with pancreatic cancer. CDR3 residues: CASSLGREQYF. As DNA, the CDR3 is TGTGCCAGCAGCTTAGGGCGAGAGCAGTACTTC.